The 18 T cell receptor beta chains in this list originate from one sample, sequenced in a study of OX40 agonist ivuxolimab in advanced cancers. The assay was immunoSEQ multiplex PCR, and TCRdb's table has in-frame clones only and misses some. The sample contains fewer than 45,000 clones, less than 90% of which appear only once. The specimen was CD4+ or CD8+ T cells sorted from blood, collected in a trial of the OX40 agonist ivuxolimab. The source of these receptors is an adult with an advanced solid tumor such as melanoma, head and neck, liver or kidney cancer.

The chain recombines TRBV10-1 with TRBJ2-2; 10 nucleotides match TRBD2. V shed 4 bases, J shed 4 bases, and the junction held 0 bases outside the gene matches. Germline lookup yields CDR1 WNHNN and CDR2 SYGVQD (reference sequence). This CDR3 is built from 14 residues. The CDR3 sequence is CASSASGGTGELFF. The CDR3 bases are TGCGCCAGCAGTGCTAGCGGGGGCACCGGGGAGCTGTTTTTT.

The V gene is TRBV7-9, the J gene TRBJ2-1; a possible D gene is TRBD2 (5 bases). Germline CDR1 reads SEHNR; CDR2 reads FQNEAQ (reference sequence). The ends were cut back, 2 bases at V and 16 bases at J, with 15 bases in the middle. This CDR3 has 12 amino acids. The CDR3 loop is CASSLLEAALFF. In nucleotides, the CDR3 is TGTGCCAGCAGCTTATTGGAAGCGGCCCTTTTCTTC.

V gene TRBV30 combines with J gene TRBJ2-5; no clear D. The CDR3 loop spans 12 amino acids. Looked up from germline, CDR1 is GTSNPN and CDR2 is SVGIG (reference sequence). Trimming removed 1 base at V and 1 base at J, with 4 bases between. The CDR3 here is CAWSAFQETQYF. The CDR3 coding sequence is TGTGCCTGGAGTGCTTTCCAAGAGACCCAGTACTTC.

This sequence joins TRBV7-9 and TRBJ1-1; 7 bases align to TRBD1. The trim removed 5 bases at V and 7 bases at J, leaving 4 bases unmatched. The CDR3 consists of 12 residues. The V gene's germline CDR1 is SEHNR and CDR2 FQNEAQ (reference sequence). CDR3 amino acids: CASSQGDGEAFF. DNA of the CDR3: TGTGCCAGCAGCCAGGGGGACGGTGAAGCTTTCTTT. The entire variable domain, with the rest obtained from reference TRBV7-9 and TRBJ1-1, is as follows: DTGVSQNPRHKITKRGQNVTFRCDPISEHNRLYWYRQTLGQGPEFLTYFQNEAQLEKSRLLSDRFSAERPKGSFSTLEIQRTEQGDSAMYLCASSQGDGEAFFGQGTRLTVV.

This chain joins TRBV5-1 and TRBJ2-2; D is undetermined. CDR3 size: 15 residues. Germline assignment: CDR1 SGHRS and CDR2 YFSETQ. Deletions cut 4 bases from V and 6 bases from J, with 16 bases between. CDR3 DNA sequence: TGCGCCAGCAGCGCGTCCAGGTCGGACCCCGGGGAGCTGTTTTTT. This translates into CASSASRSDPGELFF.

The chain uses TRBV7-2 and TRBJ2-5; D not certain. Germline CDR1 reads SGHTA; CDR2 reads FQGNSA. V shed 5 bases and J shed 9 bases, with 10 bases lying between them. This CDR3 spans 11 amino acids. DNA for the CDR3: TGTGCCAGCAGCGCCGTTGGGGCCCAGTACTTC. Residues: CASSAVGAQYF. Full variable domain (rest looked up from reference TRBV7-2 and TRBJ2-5): GAGVSQSPSNKVTEKGKDVELRCDPISGHTALYWYRQSLGQGLEFLIYFQGNSAPDKSGLPSDRFSAERTGGSVSTLTIQRTQQEDSAVYLCASSAVGAQYFGPGTRLLVL.

V is TRBV10-3 and J is TRBJ2-7, with a possible D match to TRBD2 (6 bases). Between the trimmed V and J ends, which lost 6 bases and 6 bases, there was a span of 9 bases. The CDR3 sequence is 11 residues long. Germline CDR1 and CDR2: ENHRY and SYGVKD. The CDR3 here is CAIRRGSEQYF. The CDR3 DNA sequence: TGTGCCATCAGACGGGGGTCCGAGCAGTACTTC.

This chain uses TRBV6-1 with TRBJ1-4; maybe TRBD1 (5 bases). The germline V and J ends were trimmed by 6 bases and 4 bases, with 15 bases remaining between them. CDR3 size: 15 residues. Germline CDR1 reads MNHNS; CDR2 reads SASEGT. Here the CDR3 reads CASRALVRGNEKLFF. CDR3 coding DNA: TGTGCCAGCAGGGCACTCGTTAGGGGTAATGAAAAACTGTTTTTT.

V usage is TRBV7-7 and J usage is TRBJ2-7, with 12 bases identical to TRBD2. The trim removed 1 base at V and 2 bases at J, leaving 9 bases unmatched. Germline values: CDR1 SSHAT, CDR2 FNYEAQ (reference sequence). CDR3 length equals 18 residues. DNA for the CDR3: TGTGCCAGCAGCTTAGTCGGACTAGCGGGGCCCGGGCCCTACGAGCAGTACTTC. It encodes CASSLVGLAGPGPYEQYF.

The J gene is TRBJ2-3, the V gene TRBV23-1; D is undetermined. TRBV23-1 is labeled an ORF, and its function is uncertain. The CDR3 is 12 amino acids. Trimming cost V 5 bases and J 6 bases, with 9 bases left between them. CDR3 bases: TGCGCCAGCAGTTTGATCATGGATACGCAGTATTTT. Translated, it gives CASSLIMDTQYF.

A few counts support this clone. The chain is built from TRBV4-1 and TRBJ1-1, with TRBD1 as a possible D gene (5 bases). Germline assignment: CDR1 MGHRA and CDR2 YSYEKL. This CDR3 is 15 amino acids long. Trimming removed 6 bases at V and 0 bases at J, with 14 bases between. The DNA of the CDR3 is TGCGCCAGCAGGGTGGGTCTACAGGTGAACACTGAAGCTTTCTTT. Translation gives CASRVGLQVNTEAFF.

This clone showed up just a few times. V is TRBV6-5 and J is TRBJ1-1; D is uncertain. The CDR3 runs 11 residues. V was clipped by 6 bases and J by 1 base, with 3 bases between them. CDR1 MNHEY and CDR2 SVGAGI come from the germline V gene. CDR3 nucleotides: TGTGCCAGCAGAGCGAACACTGAAGCTTTCTTT. Its translation: CASRANTEAFF.

This chain connects TRBV7-3 to TRBJ1-1, with D maybe TRBD1 (6 bases). CDR1 SGHTA and CDR2 FQGTGA come from the germline V gene. The CDR3 is made up of 13 amino acids. V dropped 4 bases and J dropped 5 bases, with 11 bases sitting between them. CDR3 loop: CASSSHQGTEAFF. The DNA of the CDR3 is TGTGCCAGCAGCTCCCACCAGGGGACTGAAGCTTTCTTT.

V usage is TRBV5-4 and J usage is TRBJ2-7, with 7 bases lining up with TRBD1. The V gene's germline CDR1 is SGHNT and CDR2 YYREEE (reference sequence). V shed 3 bases and J 3 bases; nucleotides not matched to a gene: 6. The CDR3 covers 14 residues. The CDR3 loop reads CASSSGTESYEQYF. CDR3 nucleotide sequence: TGTGCCAGCAGCTCCGGGACAGAGAGCTACGAGCAGTACTTC.

The table lists this clone with a few counts. The CDR3 here is CASSSAGTGGDEQYF. The CDR3 DNA is TGTGCCAGCAGCTCAGCCGGGACAGGGGGTGATGAGCAGTACTTC. This rearrangement joins TRBV5-4 to TRBJ2-7, with TRBD1 matching 11 bases. The CDR3 has 15 residues. CDR1 is SGHNT and CDR2 is YYREEE in the germline V gene (reference sequence). With V trimmed by 3 bases and J by 7 bases, 9 bases remained unmatched.

The chain joins TRBV5-8 to TRBJ2-7; 9 bases match TRBD1. Germline CDR1 is SGHTS and CDR2 is YDEGEE. The CDR3 loop spans 14 amino acids. Germline trimming cut 0 bases from V and 11 bases from J; bases unmatched to any gene: 9. DNA of the CDR3: TGTGCCAGCAGCTTGGGGGACAGGGTAGTATCAAAGTACTTC. This translates into CASSLGDRVVSKYF.

The V call is TRBV12-5, the J call TRBJ2-7, with TRBD2 identical over 8 bases. The germline V gene has CDR1 LGHNT and CDR2 FRNRAP. CDR3 size: 13 residues. Unmatched junction bases numbered 8, after V lost 6 bases and J lost 7 bases. The CDR3 DNA sequence: TGTGCTAGTGGCCCTAGCGGGTCTGGGGAGCAGTACTTC. Its translation: CASGPSGSGEQYF.

The chain combines TRBV30 with TRBJ2-3, with D unresolved. Germline loops: CDR1 GTSNPN, CDR2 SVGIG (reference sequence). CDR3 length: 13 amino acids. The V gene lost 0 bases and the J gene lost 3 bases, with 7 bases spanning the gap. CDR3 region: CAWSVRVTDTQYF. CDR3 nucleotides: TGTGCCTGGAGTGTAAGAGTGACAGATACGCAGTATTTT. The whole variable domain, remainder taken from reference TRBV30 and TRBJ2-3, is SQTIHQWPATLVQPVGSPLSLECTVEGTSNPNLYWYRQAAGRGLQLLFYSVGIGQISSEVPQNLSASRPQDRQFILSSKKLLLSDSGFYLCAWSVRVTDTQYFGPGTRLTVL.